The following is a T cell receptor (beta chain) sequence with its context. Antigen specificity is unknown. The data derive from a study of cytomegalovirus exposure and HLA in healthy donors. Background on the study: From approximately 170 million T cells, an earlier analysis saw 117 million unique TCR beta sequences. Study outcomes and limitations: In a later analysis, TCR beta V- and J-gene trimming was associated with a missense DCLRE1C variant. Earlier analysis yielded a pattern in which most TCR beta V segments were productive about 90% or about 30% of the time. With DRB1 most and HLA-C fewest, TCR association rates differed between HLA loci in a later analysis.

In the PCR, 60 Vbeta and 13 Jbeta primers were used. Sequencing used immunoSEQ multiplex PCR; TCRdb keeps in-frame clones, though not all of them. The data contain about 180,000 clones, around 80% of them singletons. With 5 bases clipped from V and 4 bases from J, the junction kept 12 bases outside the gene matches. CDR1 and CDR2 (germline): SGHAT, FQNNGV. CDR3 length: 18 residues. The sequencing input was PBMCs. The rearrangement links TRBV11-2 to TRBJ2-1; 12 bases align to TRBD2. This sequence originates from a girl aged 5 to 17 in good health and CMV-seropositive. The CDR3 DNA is TGTGCCAGCAGCCAAGGAAGGTCTAGCGGGAGGGCTTACAATGAGCAGTTCTTC. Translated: CASSQGRSSGRAYNEQFF.